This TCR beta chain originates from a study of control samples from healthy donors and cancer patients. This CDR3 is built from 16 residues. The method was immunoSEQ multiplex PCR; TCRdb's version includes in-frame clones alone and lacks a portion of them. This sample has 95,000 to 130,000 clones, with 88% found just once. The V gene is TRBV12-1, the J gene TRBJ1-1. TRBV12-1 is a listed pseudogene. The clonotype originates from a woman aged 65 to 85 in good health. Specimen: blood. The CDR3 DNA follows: TGTGCCGGTTGGGGGAGTCGTCCCCTTGTGAACACTGAAGCTTTCTTT. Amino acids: CAGWGSRPLVNTEAFF.